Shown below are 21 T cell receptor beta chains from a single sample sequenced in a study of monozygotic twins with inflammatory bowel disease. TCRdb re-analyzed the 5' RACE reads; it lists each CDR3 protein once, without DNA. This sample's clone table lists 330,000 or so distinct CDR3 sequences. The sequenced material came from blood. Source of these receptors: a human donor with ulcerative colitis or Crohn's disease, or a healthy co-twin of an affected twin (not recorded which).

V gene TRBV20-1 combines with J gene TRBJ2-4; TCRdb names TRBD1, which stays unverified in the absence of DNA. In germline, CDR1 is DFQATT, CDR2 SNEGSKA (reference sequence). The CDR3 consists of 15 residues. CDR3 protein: CSASPRQGASNIQYF.

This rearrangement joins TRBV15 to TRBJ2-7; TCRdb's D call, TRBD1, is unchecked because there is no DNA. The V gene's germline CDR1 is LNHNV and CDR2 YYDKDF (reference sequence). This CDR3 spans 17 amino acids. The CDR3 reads CATSRDFGTGGSNEQYF.

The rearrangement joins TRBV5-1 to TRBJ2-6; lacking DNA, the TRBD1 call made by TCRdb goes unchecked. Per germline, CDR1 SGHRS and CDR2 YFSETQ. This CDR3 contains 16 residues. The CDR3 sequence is CASSLAGASGANVLTF. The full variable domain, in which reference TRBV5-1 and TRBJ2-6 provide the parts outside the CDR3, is KAGVTQTPRYLIKTRGQQVTLSCSPISGHRSVSWYQQTPGQGLQFLFEYFSETQRNKGNFPGRFSGRQFSNSRSEMNVSTLELGDSALYLCASSLAGASGANVLTFGAGSRLTVL.

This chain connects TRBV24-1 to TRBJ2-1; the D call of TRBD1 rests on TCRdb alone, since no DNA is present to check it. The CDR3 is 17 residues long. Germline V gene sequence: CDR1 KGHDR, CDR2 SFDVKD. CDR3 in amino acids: CATSDSGQGPNGNEQFF.

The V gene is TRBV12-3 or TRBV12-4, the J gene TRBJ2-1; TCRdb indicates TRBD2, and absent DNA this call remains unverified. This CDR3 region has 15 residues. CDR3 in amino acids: CASTSLAGGNNEQFF.

This CDR3 reads CASSVGGSDRNYGYTF. V is TRBV9 and J is TRBJ1-2; TCRdb designates TRBD1, a call that cannot be tested without DNA. This CDR3 spans 16 amino acids. Germline lookup yields CDR1 SGDLS and CDR2 YYNGEE.

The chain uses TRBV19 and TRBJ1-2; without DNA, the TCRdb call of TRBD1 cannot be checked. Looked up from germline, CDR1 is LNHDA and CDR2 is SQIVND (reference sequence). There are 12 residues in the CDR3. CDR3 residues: CASKPPGFGYTF.

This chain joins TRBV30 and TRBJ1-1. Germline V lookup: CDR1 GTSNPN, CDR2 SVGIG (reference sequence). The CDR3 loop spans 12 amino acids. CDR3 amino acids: CAWSGWETEAFF.

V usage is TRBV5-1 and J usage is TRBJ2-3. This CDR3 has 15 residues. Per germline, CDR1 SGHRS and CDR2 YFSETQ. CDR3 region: CASSLALTPTDTQYF.

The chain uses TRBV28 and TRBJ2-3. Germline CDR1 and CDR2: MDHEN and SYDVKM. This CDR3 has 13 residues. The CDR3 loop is CASSFVYTDTQYF. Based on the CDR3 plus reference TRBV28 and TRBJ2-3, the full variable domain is DVKVTQSSRYLVKRTGEKVFLECVQDMDHENMFWYRQDPGLGLRLIYFSYDVKMKEKGDIPEGYSVSREKKERFSLILESASTNQTSMYLCASSFVYTDTQYFGPGTRLTVL.

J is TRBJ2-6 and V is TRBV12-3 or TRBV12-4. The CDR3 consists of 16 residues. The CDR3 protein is CASRTPGWAGANVLTF.

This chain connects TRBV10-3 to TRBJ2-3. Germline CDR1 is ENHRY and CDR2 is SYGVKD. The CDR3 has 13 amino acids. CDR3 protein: CAISEWSEDTQYF.

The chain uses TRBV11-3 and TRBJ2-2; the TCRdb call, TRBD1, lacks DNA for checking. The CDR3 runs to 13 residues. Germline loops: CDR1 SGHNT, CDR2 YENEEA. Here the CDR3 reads CASSHRQTGELFF.

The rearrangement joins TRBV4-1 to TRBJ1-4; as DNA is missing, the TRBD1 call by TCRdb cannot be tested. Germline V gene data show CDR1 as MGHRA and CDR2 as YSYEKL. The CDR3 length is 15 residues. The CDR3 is CASRYGQRVNEKLFF.

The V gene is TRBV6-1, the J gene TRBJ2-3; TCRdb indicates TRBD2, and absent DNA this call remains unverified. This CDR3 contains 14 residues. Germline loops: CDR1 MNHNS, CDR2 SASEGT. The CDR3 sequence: CASGRRGNTDTQYF.

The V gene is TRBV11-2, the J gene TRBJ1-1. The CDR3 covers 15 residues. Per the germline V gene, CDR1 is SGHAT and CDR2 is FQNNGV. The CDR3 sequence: CASSLTVGGDTEAFF.

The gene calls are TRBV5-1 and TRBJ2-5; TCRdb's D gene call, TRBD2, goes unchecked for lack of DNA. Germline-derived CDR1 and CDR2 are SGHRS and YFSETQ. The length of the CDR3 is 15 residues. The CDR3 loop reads CASSSPTLTGETQYF. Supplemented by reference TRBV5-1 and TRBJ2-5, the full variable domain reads KAGVTQTPRYLIKTRGQQVTLSCSPISGHRSVSWYQQTPGQGLQFLFEYFSETQRNKGNFPGRFSGRQFSNSRSEMNVSTLELGDSALYLCASSSPTLTGETQYFGPGTRLLVL.

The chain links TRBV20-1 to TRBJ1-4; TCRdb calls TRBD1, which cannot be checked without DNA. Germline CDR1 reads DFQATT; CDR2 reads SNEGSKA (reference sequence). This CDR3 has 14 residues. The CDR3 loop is CSANMGQGFEKLFF.

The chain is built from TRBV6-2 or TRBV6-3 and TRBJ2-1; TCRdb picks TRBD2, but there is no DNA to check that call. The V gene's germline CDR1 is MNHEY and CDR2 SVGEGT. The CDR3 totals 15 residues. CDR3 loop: CASSYTGGPSNEQFF.

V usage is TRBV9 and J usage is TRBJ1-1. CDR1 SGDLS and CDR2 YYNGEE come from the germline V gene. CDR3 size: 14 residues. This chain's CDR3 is CASSVDGMNTEAFF.

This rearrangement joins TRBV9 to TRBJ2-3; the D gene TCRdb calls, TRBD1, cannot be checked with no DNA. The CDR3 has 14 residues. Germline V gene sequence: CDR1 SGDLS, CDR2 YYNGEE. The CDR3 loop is CASSLGTSADTQYF.